This is a list of T cell receptor beta chains from one sample in a study of response to subunit inactivated influenza vaccine. In TCRdb, the RT-PCR reads were re-called with MiXCR into one record per CDR3 protein. The sample shows hundreds of thousands of distinct CDR3 sequences, around 25% of them seen only once. The sequencing used CD4+ T cells sorted from PBMCs, collected roughly 5 days after vaccination. Receptors were obtained from a middle-aged man who received an inactivated influenza vaccine. The conserved cysteine and the conserved F or W are not part of the CDR3 here.

>TRBV20-1|TRBJ1-4
SATGTGDEKLF
>TRBV11-1|TRBJ2-4
ARSPRLAGDPGPFKNIQY
>TRBV6-1|TRBJ2-7
ASSEQSDVQY
>TRBV7-8|TRBJ2-1
ASSHIFKAGSVDEQF
>TRBV7-2|TRBJ2-3
ASGLKLSTDTQY
>TRBV12-3/TRBV12-4|TRBJ2-7
ASSQGIREQY
>TRBV20-1|TRBJ2-2
SANGQAGELF
>TRBV14|TRBJ2-1
ASSPGMGLAGHEQF
>TRBV7-2|TRBJ2-2
ASSSGWLAGNTGELF
>TRBV7-2|TRBJ2-5
ASSPGRSSGTQY
>TRBV4-3|TRBJ1-2
ASSPGEDSSGYT
>TRBV7-9|TRBJ2-3
ASSHGTVLADTQY
>TRBV6-1|TRBJ2-6
AVESGQRSGANVLT
>TRBV12-3/TRBV12-4|TRBJ2-5
ASSQVVTPPQETQY
>TRBV12-3/TRBV12-4|TRBJ2-1
ASSLRAGNEQF
>TRBV7-6|TRBJ1-6
ASSLRGQNNSPLH